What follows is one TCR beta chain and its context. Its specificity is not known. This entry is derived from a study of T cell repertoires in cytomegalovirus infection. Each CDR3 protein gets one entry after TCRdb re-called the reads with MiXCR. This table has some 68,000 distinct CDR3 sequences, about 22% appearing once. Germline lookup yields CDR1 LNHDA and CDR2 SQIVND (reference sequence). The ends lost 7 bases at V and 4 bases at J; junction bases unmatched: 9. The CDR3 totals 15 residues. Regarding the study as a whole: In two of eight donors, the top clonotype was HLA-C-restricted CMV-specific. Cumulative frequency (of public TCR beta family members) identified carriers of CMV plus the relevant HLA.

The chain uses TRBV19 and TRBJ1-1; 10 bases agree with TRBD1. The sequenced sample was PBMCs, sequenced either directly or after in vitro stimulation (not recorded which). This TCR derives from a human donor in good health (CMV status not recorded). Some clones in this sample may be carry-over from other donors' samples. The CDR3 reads CASTRQGAFSTEAFF. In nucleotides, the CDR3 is TGTGCCAGTACTCGACAGGGGGCTTTTAGCACTGAAGCTTTCTTT.